The 22 T cell receptor beta chains reported below all come from one sample, sequenced in a study of cytomegalovirus exposure and HLA in healthy donors. PCR involved 60 Vbeta and 13 Jbeta primers. Repertoires were generated with immunoSEQ multiplex PCR, while TCRdb's copy carries only in-frame clones and drops some. The sample includes some 81,000 clones, roughly 73% of them seen just once. The sample taken for sequencing was PBMCs. The receptor source for this set is a woman aged 40 to 50 in good health and CMV-seropositive.

V gene TRBV28 combines with J gene TRBJ2-2, with 14 positions matching TRBD2. The germline gives CDR1 MDHEN, CDR2 SYDVKM. After removal of 6 bases from V and 5 bases from J, the junction contained 5 bases not matched to a gene. The CDR3 runs to 16 residues. In DNA form, the CDR3 reads TGTGCCAGCAGGCAGACTAGCGGGAGGGGAACCGGGGAGCTGTTTTTT. The encoded protein is CASRQTSGRGTGELFF.

The J gene is TRBJ1-6, the V gene TRBV2; the D gene is possibly TRBD1 (5 bases). V was trimmed by 5 bases and J by 1 base, leaving 15 bases between them. This CDR3 is built from 17 residues. In germline, CDR1 is SNHLY, CDR2 FYNNEI. For the CDR3, the DNA is TGTGCCAGCAGTACCCTCCCAGGGACTTCCTATAATTCACCCCTCCACTTT. Residues: CASSTLPGTSYNSPLHF.

The chain has TRBV7-2 and TRBJ2-1; 15 bases are a match to TRBD2. CDR3 size: 17 residues. Germline CDR1 SGHTA, CDR2 FQGNSA. With V trimmed by 1 base and J by 5 bases, 3 bases remained unmatched. CDR3 DNA: TGTGCCAGCAGCTTAGACAGGACTAGCGGGGGGGACAATGAGCAGTTCTTC. Protein: CASSLDRTSGGDNEQFF.

The sample holds one count of this clone. The chain is built from TRBV5-1 and TRBJ2-5; TRBD1 is a possible D gene (6 bases). The length of the CDR3 is 16 residues. V lost 3 bases and J 9 bases, leaving 24 bases between the germline ends. The germline CDR1 and CDR2 sequences are SGHRS and YFSETQ. CDR3 loop: CASSWSVSAQGKAQYF. Here the CDR3 DNA reads TGCGCCAGCAGCTGGTCAGTTAGCGCCCAGGGGAAGGCCCAGTACTTC.

The J gene is TRBJ1-2, the V gene TRBV7-9, with 7 nucleotides matching TRBD1. V lost 5 bases, J lost 4 bases, and 4 bases stayed unmatched. CDR1 and CDR2 from the germline V gene are SEHNR and FQNEAQ (reference sequence). The length of the CDR3 is 13 residues. The CDR3 DNA follows: TGTGCCAGCAGCCTGGGACAGTCCTATGGCTACACCTTC. Protein sequence: CASSLGQSYGYTF.

The V and J genes are TRBV2 and TRBJ2-5; TRBD2 is a possible D gene (6 bases). The CDR3 contains 13 residues. Trimming pared 4 bases from V and 13 bases from J, leaving 19 bases between. Germline assignment: CDR1 SNHLY and CDR2 FYNNEI. CDR3 sequence reads: CASSGETRTFLYF. The DNA for the CDR3 is TGTGCCAGCAGTGGGGAGACTAGAACCTTTCTGTACTTC.

V usage is TRBV7-9 and J usage is TRBJ2-2, with TRBD2 identical over 8 bases. V lost 4 bases and J lost 5; bases outside the gene matches: 9. CDR3 size: 16 residues. The germline V gene encodes CDR1 SEHNR and CDR2 FQNEAQ (reference sequence). The CDR3 nucleotides are TGTGCCAGCAGCTACGTACCGGGACTAGTAACCGGGGAGCTGTTTTTT. It codes for CASSYVPGLVTGELFF. Full variable domain (rest looked up from reference TRBV7-9 and TRBJ2-2): DTGVSQNPRHKITKRGQNVTFRCDPISEHNRLYWYRQTLGQGPEFLTYFQNEAQLEKSRLLSDRFSAERPKGSFSTLEIQRTEQGDSAMYLCASSYVPGLVTGELFFGEGSRLTVL.

The rearrangement uses TRBV5-1 and TRBJ2-1, with D unclear. Trimming removed 4 bases from V and 6 bases from J, with 8 bases in between. From germline, CDR1 is SGHRS and CDR2 YFSETQ. CDR3 size: 12 residues. CDR3 protein: CASSPQSNEQFF. For the CDR3, the DNA is TGCGCCAGCAGCCCACAGAGCAATGAGCAGTTCTTC.

This clone was counted only a few times. This chain's CDR3 is CASSPTGLAGASDIQYF. The CDR3 DNA reads TGTGCCAGCAGTCCGACGGGACTAGCGGGAGCGTCGGACATTCAGTACTTC. The genes are TRBV27 and TRBJ2-4, with 14 bases that match TRBD2. Germline V gene sequence: CDR1 MNHEY, CDR2 SMNVEV (reference sequence). After removal of 5 bases from V and 8 bases from J, the junction contained 11 bases not matched to a gene. This CDR3 contains 17 residues.

This clone was observed a single time. The chain couples TRBV6-5 to TRBJ1-1; weak D call: TRBD1 (5 bases). CDR3 length equals 12 residues. Germline V gene data show CDR1 as MNHEY and CDR2 as SVGAGI. V was pared by 8 bases and J by 10 bases, with 17 bases between. CDR3 sequence (DNA): TGTGCCAGCGGATCGTTAGGGGCTGGAGCTTTCTTT. Its protein product is CASGSLGAGAFF.

This rearrangement joins TRBV28 to TRBJ2-1, with D maybe TRBD2 (5 bases). V gave up 8 bases and J gave up 7 bases, with 21 bases separating them. The CDR3 length is 15 residues. The V gene's germline CDR1 is MDHEN and CDR2 SYDVKM. The CDR3 reads CASYTTSREQNEQFF. The DNA for the CDR3 is TGTGCCAGCTACACCACTTCGAGGGAGCAGAATGAGCAGTTCTTC.

This clone appeared once. The chain has TRBV7-7 and TRBJ2-1; 13 bases are shared with TRBD2. Germline V gene lookup returns CDR1 SSHAT and CDR2 FNYEAQ (reference sequence). With V trimmed by 4 bases and J by 5 bases, 23 bases remained unmatched. This CDR3 comprises 22 residues. CDR3 amino acids: CASSWQGLPTSGRSYRNNEQFF. DNA of the CDR3: TGTGCCAGCAGCTGGCAGGGGCTGCCGACTAGCGGGAGGTCCTATAGGAACAATGAGCAGTTCTTC. Full variable domain (outside the CDR3, taken from reference TRBV7-7 and TRBJ2-1): GAGVSQSPRYKVTKRGQDVTLRCDPISSHATLYWYQQALGQGPEFLTYFNYEAQPDKSGLPSDRFSAERPEGSISTLTIQRTEQRDSAMYRCASSWQGLPTSGRSYRNNEQFFGPGTRLTVL.

The chain couples TRBV19 to TRBJ1-2; D unresolved. The CDR3 length is 13 residues. The germline V and J ends were trimmed by 4 bases and 4 bases, with 10 bases remaining between them. Germline values: CDR1 LNHDA, CDR2 SQIVND (reference sequence). The CDR3 DNA sequence: TGTGCCAGTAGTAAACAGCCACTCTATGGCTACACCTTC. Amino acids: CASSKQPLYGYTF. Based on the CDR3 plus reference TRBV19 and TRBJ1-2, the full variable domain is DGGITQSPKYLFRKEGQNVTLSCEQNLNHDAMYWYRQDPGQGLRLIYYSQIVNDFQKGDIAEGYSVSREKKESFPLTVTSAQKNPTAFYLCASSKQPLYGYTFGSGTRLTVV.

This chain links TRBV6-6 with TRBJ1-1; TRBD1 is a possible D gene (5 bases). This CDR3 is built from 15 residues. Trimming cost V 6 bases and J 6 bases, with 20 bases left between them. CDR1 is MNHNY and CDR2 is SVGAGI in the germline V gene (reference sequence). Written as DNA, the CDR3 is TGTGCCAGCAGCCACGGGGTGGGGAGGGGACCTGAAGCTTTCTTT. This codes for CASSHGVGRGPEAFF.

CDR3 loop: CASSDRGQETQYF. The CDR3, as DNA: TGTGCCAGCAGTGATAGGGGCCAAGAGACCCAGTACTTC. This rearrangement joins TRBV6-1 to TRBJ2-5; TRBD1 might be the D (5 bases). The CDR3 runs to 13 residues. CDR1 and CDR2 (germline): MNHNS, SASEGT. The V gene lost 3 bases and the J gene lost 1 base, with 6 bases spanning the gap.

The chain has TRBV7-2 and TRBJ1-5; D not resolved. The CDR3 consists of 13 residues. With 1 base removed from V and 6 bases from J, the gap between germline ends came to 7 bases. Germline assignment: CDR1 SGHTA and CDR2 FQGNSA. For the CDR3, the DNA is TGTGCCAGCAGCTTAGTGGAGGGTCAGCCCCAGCATTTT. Its translation: CASSLVEGQPQHF.

The rearrangement uses TRBV30 and TRBJ2-7; TRBD1 aligns across 8 bases. The germline V gene encodes CDR1 GTSNPN and CDR2 SVGIG (reference sequence). The CDR3 contains 15 residues. V lost 3 bases to trimming and J lost 3 bases; unmatched junction nucleotides: 10. The CDR3 protein is CAWRPLGQVLYEQYF. CDR3 in DNA: TGTGCCTGGAGGCCGCTGGGACAGGTGCTCTACGAGCAGTACTTC.

The chain couples TRBV18 to TRBJ1-3, with 11 bases fitting TRBD1. CDR3 length: 15 amino acids. J was trimmed by 2 bases and V by 3 bases; bases with no gene match: 0. Germline-derived CDR1 and CDR2 are KGHSH and LQKENI. This CDR3 is CASSPGQGAGNTIYF. CDR3 nucleotide sequence: TGTGCCAGCTCACCGGGACAGGGGGCTGGAAACACCATATATTTT.

This clone was recorded a few times. The chain has TRBV5-4 and TRBJ2-5; the match to TRBD2 covers 9 bases. Germline V CDR1 and CDR2: SGHNT, YYREEE (reference sequence). Trimming took 1 base from V and 4 from J; bases not matched to a gene: 11. The CDR3 spans 17 residues. The CDR3 DNA sequence: TGTGCCAGCAGCTTGTCTGGGCGGGGGGGCCTCCGAGAGACCCAGTACTTC. It encodes CASSLSGRGGLRETQYF. The variable domain in full, with the rest retrieved from reference TRBV5-4 and TRBJ2-5, is ETGVTQSPTHLIKTRGQQVTLRCSSQSGHNTVSWYQQALGQGPQFIFQYYREEENGRGNFPPRFSGLQFPNYSSELNVNALELDDSALYLCASSLSGRGGLRETQYFGPGTRLLVL.

This sequence joins TRBV5-1 and TRBJ2-3; 9 positions agree with TRBD1. This CDR3 is built from 15 residues. Germline CDR1 is SGHRS and CDR2 is YFSETQ. V lost 4 bases to trimming and J lost 1 base; unmatched junction nucleotides: 4. The CDR3, as DNA: TGCGCCAGCAGCAGACGGGACAGGGGCACAGATACGCAGTATTTT. This codes for CASSRRDRGTDTQYF.

Comment on this clone: Other nucleotide sequences from this sample produce the same CDR3. The chain joins TRBV28 to TRBJ2-2; TRBD2 matches at 7 bases. Losses at the gene ends were 6 bases for V and 3 bases for J; bases not matched to a gene: 7. The CDR3 has 15 amino acids. Germline V gene sequence: CDR1 MDHEN, CDR2 SYDVKM. The CDR3 spells CASSYPSGHTGELFF. As DNA, the CDR3 is TGTGCCAGCAGCTATCCTAGCGGACACACCGGGGAGCTGTTTTTT.

The chain joins TRBV5-1 to TRBJ2-3; 11 positions agree with TRBD2. The CDR3 is 16 residues long. Unmatched junction bases numbered 7, after V lost 4 bases and J lost 3 bases. Germline V gene data show CDR1 as SGHRS and CDR2 as YFSETQ. Here the CDR3 reads CASSRTSGSVTDTQYF. The CDR3 coding sequence is TGCGCCAGCAGCCGTACTAGCGGGAGCGTGACAGATACGCAGTATTTT.